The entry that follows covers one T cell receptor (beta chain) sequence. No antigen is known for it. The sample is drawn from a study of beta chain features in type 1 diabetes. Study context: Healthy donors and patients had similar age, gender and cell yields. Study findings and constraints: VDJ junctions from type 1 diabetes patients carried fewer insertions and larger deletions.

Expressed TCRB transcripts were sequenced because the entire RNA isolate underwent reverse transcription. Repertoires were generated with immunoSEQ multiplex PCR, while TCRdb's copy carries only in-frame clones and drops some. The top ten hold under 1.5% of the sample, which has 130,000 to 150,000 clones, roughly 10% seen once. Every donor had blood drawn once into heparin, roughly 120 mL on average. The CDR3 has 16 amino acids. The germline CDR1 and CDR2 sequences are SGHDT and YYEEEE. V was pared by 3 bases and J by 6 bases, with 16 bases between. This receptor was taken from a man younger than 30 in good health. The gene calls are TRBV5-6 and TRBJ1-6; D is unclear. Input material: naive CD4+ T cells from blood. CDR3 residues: CASSSRETPLNSPLHF. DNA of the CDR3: TGTGCCAGCAGCTCCCGTGAGACACCACTTAATTCACCCCTCCACTTT. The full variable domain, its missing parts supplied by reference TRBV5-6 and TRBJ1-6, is DAGVTQSPTHLIKTRGQQVTLRCSPKSGHDTVSWYQQALGQGPQFIFQYYEEEERQRGNFPDRFSGHQFPNYSSELNVNALLLGDSALYLCASSSRETPLNSPLHFGNGTRLTVT.